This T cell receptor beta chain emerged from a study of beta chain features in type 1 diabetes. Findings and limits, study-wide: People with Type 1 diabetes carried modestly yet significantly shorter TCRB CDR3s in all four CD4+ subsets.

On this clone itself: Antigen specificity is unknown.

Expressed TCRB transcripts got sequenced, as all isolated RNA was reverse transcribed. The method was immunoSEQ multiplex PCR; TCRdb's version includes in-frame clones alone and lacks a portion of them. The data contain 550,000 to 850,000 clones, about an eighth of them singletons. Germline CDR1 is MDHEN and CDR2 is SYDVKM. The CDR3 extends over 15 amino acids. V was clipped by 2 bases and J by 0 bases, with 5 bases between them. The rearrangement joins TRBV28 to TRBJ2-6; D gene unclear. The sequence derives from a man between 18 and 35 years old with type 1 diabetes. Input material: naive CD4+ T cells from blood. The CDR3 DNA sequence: TGTGCCAGCAGTTTACCGGCCTCTGGGGCCAACGTCCTGACTTTC. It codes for CASSLPASGANVLTF.